These 2 T cell receptor beta chains originate from one sample sequenced in a study of T cells after posttransplantation cyclophosphamide. Treatment was busulfan-fludarabine conditioning, a marrow graft, and cyclophosphamide on days +3 and +4. The method was immunoSEQ multiplex PCR; TCRdb's version includes in-frame clones alone and lacks a portion of them. The sample yields thousands of clones, about 81% seen once. The material sequenced was PBMCs, taken after an allogeneic stem cell transplant with post-transplant cyclophosphamide. The source of these receptors is a female patient between 50 and 59 years old who received an allogeneic stem cell transplant from a related donor, was CMV-positive, and had no GVHD. A share of the T cells may be of graft donor origin.

The J gene is TRBJ2-2, the V gene TRBV25-1; 8 nucleotides align to TRBD2. Germline lookup yields CDR1 MGHDK and CDR2 SYGVNS. The CDR3 runs to 16 residues. The V segment lost 10 bases and the J segment 2 bases; nucleotides outside the gene matches: 12. The CDR3 spells CATLSGGARNTGELFF. CDR3 DNA sequence: TGTGCCACCCTCTCCGGGGGGGCGCGAAACACCGGGGAGCTGTTTTTT.

The J gene is TRBJ2-1, the V gene TRBV7-9, with TRBD2 matching over 7 bases. The CDR3 loop spans 15 amino acids. The V gene's germline CDR1 is SEHNR and CDR2 FQNEAQ (reference sequence). Trimming took 7 bases from V and 0 from J; bases not matched to a gene: 6. CDR3 residues: CASNTAGISYNEQFF. CDR3 in DNA: TGTGCCAGCAACACAGCGGGGATCTCCTACAATGAGCAGTTCTTC.